A selection of T cell receptor beta chains follows, all from one sample in a study of vaccination effects on CD4 cells after COVID-19. These TCRs are of unknown antigen specificity. The method was immunoSEQ multiplex PCR; TCRdb's version includes in-frame clones alone and lacks a portion of them. The sample lists 50,000 to 60,000 clones, more than 60% occurring once. The starting material was CD4+ T cells from PBMCs cultured with SARS-CoV-2 spike peptides, obtained before COVID-19 vaccination. These receptor sequences come from a human donor who received a COVID-19 vaccine. Each CDR3 is given with its conserved first and last residue. Each record gives: CDR3 protein, CDR3 DNA, clone size, D gene, V gene, J gene. D genes are given only for firm matches. Clone size appears in some rows only: once, few, many, or a class for an expanded clone.

cdr3_aa: CASSPTQLDYGYTF; cdr3_nt: TGTGCCAGCAGCCCAACCCAACTAGACTATGGCTACACCTTC; clone_size: -; d_call: -; v_call: TRBV7-2; j_call: TRBJ1-2
cdr3_aa: CASSLYRGGTGELFF; cdr3_nt: TGTGCCAGCAGTTTATACAGGGGTGGCACCGGGGAGCTGTTTTTT; clone_size: -; d_call: TRBD1; v_call: TRBV28; j_call: TRBJ2-2
cdr3_aa: CASSLASGALYEQYF; cdr3_nt: TGTGCCAGCAGCTTAGCCAGCGGAGCGCTCTACGAGCAGTACTTC; clone_size: -; d_call: -; v_call: TRBV5-4; j_call: TRBJ2-7
cdr3_aa: CASSVVAGGDYGYTF; cdr3_nt: TGTGCCAGCAGCGTAGTAGCAGGGGGAGACTATGGCTACACCTTC; clone_size: -; d_call: TRBD1; v_call: TRBV9; j_call: TRBJ1-2
cdr3_aa: CASSERDYFYNEQFF; cdr3_nt: TGTGCCAGCAGTGAAAGGGACTATTTTTACAATGAGCAGTTCTTC; clone_size: -; d_call: TRBD2; v_call: TRBV6-1; j_call: TRBJ2-1
cdr3_aa: CASSPGGGRAYNEQFF; cdr3_nt: TGTGCCAGCAGCCCGGGTGGGGGGCGGGCCTACAATGAGCAGTTCTTC; clone_size: -; d_call: -; v_call: TRBV11-2; j_call: TRBJ2-1
cdr3_aa: CASSLGATSGGRDTQYF; cdr3_nt: TGCGCCAGCAGCCTGGGAGCTACTAGCGGGGGGCGGGATACGCAGTATTTT; clone_size: -; d_call: TRBD2; v_call: TRBV4-3; j_call: TRBJ2-3
cdr3_aa: CASSLSGGWPQHF; cdr3_nt: TGCGCCAGCAGCTTGAGCGGGGGTTGGCCCCAGCATTTT; clone_size: -; d_call: -; v_call: TRBV5-1; j_call: TRBJ1-5
cdr3_aa: CASSLEGQGFEKLFF; cdr3_nt: TGCGCCAGCAGCTTGGAGGGACAGGGCTTTGAAAAACTGTTTTTT; clone_size: -; d_call: TRBD1; v_call: TRBV5-1; j_call: TRBJ1-4
cdr3_aa: CASSSRSNYGYTF; cdr3_nt: TGTGCCAGCAGCTCAAGGTCTAACTATGGCTACACCTTC; clone_size: -; d_call: -; v_call: TRBV7-2; j_call: TRBJ1-2
cdr3_aa: CASSHMYPGTGVYEQYF; cdr3_nt: TGTGCCAGCAGCCACATGTACCCGGGGACAGGGGTCTACGAGCAGTACTTC; clone_size: -; d_call: TRBD1; v_call: TRBV7-6; j_call: TRBJ2-7
cdr3_aa: CAWTRLAGSQETQYF; cdr3_nt: TGTGCCTGGACCCGACTAGCGGGGAGCCAAGAGACCCAGTACTTC; clone_size: -; d_call: TRBD2; v_call: TRBV30; j_call: TRBJ2-5
cdr3_aa: CASNSDGGDSPLHF; cdr3_nt: TGTGCCAGCAACTCCGACGGGGGGGATTCACCCCTCCACTTT; clone_size: -; d_call: -; v_call: TRBV2; j_call: TRBJ1-6
cdr3_aa: CASSLAQHPDTQYF; cdr3_nt: TGTGCCAGCAGCTTAGCCCAGCATCCAGATACGCAGTATTTT; clone_size: -; d_call: -; v_call: TRBV7-2; j_call: TRBJ2-3
cdr3_aa: CASSLGESSYNEQFF; cdr3_nt: TGTGCCAGCAGCTTGGGTGAAAGCTCCTACAATGAGCAGTTCTTC; clone_size: -; d_call: -; v_call: TRBV5-8; j_call: TRBJ2-1
cdr3_aa: CSVPMGTGFNGYTF; cdr3_nt: TGCAGCGTTCCTATGGGGACAGGGTTCAACGGCTACACCTTC; clone_size: -; d_call: TRBD1; v_call: TRBV29-1; j_call: TRBJ1-2
cdr3_aa: CASSRIAGLGEGEQFF; cdr3_nt: TGTGCCAGCAGCCGGATAGCGGGACTAGGGGAGGGTGAGCAGTTCTTC; clone_size: few; d_call: TRBD2; v_call: TRBV7-2; j_call: TRBJ2-1
cdr3_aa: CASTRGGAEEKLFF; cdr3_nt: TGTGCCAGCACGCGGGGAGGGGCGGAGGAAAAACTGTTTTTT; clone_size: once; d_call: -; v_call: TRBV6-5; j_call: TRBJ1-4
cdr3_aa: CAISGGMAGNMNTEAFF; cdr3_nt: TGTGCCATCAGTGGGGGGATGGCGGGAAACATGAACACTGAAGCTTTCTTT; clone_size: -; d_call: -; v_call: TRBV10-3; j_call: TRBJ1-1
cdr3_aa: CASSSLEFGQPQHF; cdr3_nt: TGTGCCAGCAGTTCCCTTGAGTTCGGTCAGCCCCAGCATTTT; clone_size: few; d_call: -; v_call: TRBV6-5; j_call: TRBJ1-5
cdr3_aa: CASWRASGRAAGETQYF; cdr3_nt: TGTGCCAGCTGGAGGGCTAGCGGGAGGGCCGCGGGGGAGACCCAGTACTTC; clone_size: once; d_call: TRBD2; v_call: TRBV28; j_call: TRBJ2-5
cdr3_aa: CASSSPDRWMRGYTF; cdr3_nt: TGTGCCAGCAGCTCCCCCGACAGGTGGATGCGGGGCTACACCTTC; clone_size: few; d_call: -; v_call: TRBV7-2; j_call: TRBJ1-2
cdr3_aa: CASSQDGPKAFF; cdr3_nt: TGTGCCAGCAGCCAAGATGGGCCTAAAGCTTTCTTT; clone_size: few; d_call: -; v_call: TRBV3-1/TRBV3-2; j_call: TRBJ1-1
cdr3_aa: CASSQLGSGYTF; cdr3_nt: TGTGCCAGCAGCCAACTCGGGAGTGGCTACACCTTC; clone_size: few; d_call: -; v_call: TRBV3-1/TRBV3-2; j_call: TRBJ1-2
cdr3_aa: CASSEELAGYNEQFF; cdr3_nt: TGTGCCAGCAGTGAAGAACTAGCGGGATACAATGAGCAGTTCTTC; clone_size: -; d_call: TRBD2; v_call: TRBV2; j_call: TRBJ2-1
cdr3_aa: CASSALMRRASYNSPLHF; cdr3_nt: TGCGCCAGCAGCGCCCTTATGAGGAGGGCGTCCTATAATTCACCCCTCCACTTT; clone_size: -; d_call: -; v_call: TRBV4-1; j_call: TRBJ1-6
cdr3_aa: CASSLGVAGTSTDTQYF; cdr3_nt: TGCGCCAGCAGCTTGGGGGTAGCGGGGACTAGCACAGATACGCAGTATTTT; clone_size: -; d_call: TRBD2; v_call: TRBV5-1; j_call: TRBJ2-3
cdr3_aa: CASSQDLPRGASYEQYF; cdr3_nt: TGTGCCAGCAGCCAAGATCTTCCGCGGGGAGCCTCCTACGAGCAGTACTTC; clone_size: -; d_call: -; v_call: TRBV4-2; j_call: TRBJ2-7
cdr3_aa: CASSPTSGNTIYF; cdr3_nt: TGTGCCAGCTCACCAACCTCTGGAAACACCATATATTTT; clone_size: -; d_call: -; v_call: TRBV18; j_call: TRBJ1-3
cdr3_aa: CASSPRVFGSNSPLHF; cdr3_nt: TGTGCCAGCAGCCCCCGGGTGTTTGGGTCCAATTCACCCCTCCACTTT; clone_size: -; d_call: -; v_call: TRBV11-2; j_call: TRBJ1-6
cdr3_aa: CASSRTSGSTDTQYF; cdr3_nt: TGTGCCAGCAGCCGGACTAGCGGAAGCACAGATACGCAGTATTTT; clone_size: -; d_call: TRBD2; v_call: TRBV7-2; j_call: TRBJ2-3
cdr3_aa: CATSDPGRAEKLFF; cdr3_nt: TGTGCCACCAGTGATCCAGGCAGGGCGGAAAAACTGTTTTTT; clone_size: -; d_call: -; v_call: TRBV24-1; j_call: TRBJ1-4
cdr3_aa: CASSRTSGGAYETQYF; cdr3_nt: TGTGCCAGCAGTCGGACTAGCGGGGGGGCCTATGAGACCCAGTACTTC; clone_size: few; d_call: TRBD2; v_call: TRBV2; j_call: TRBJ2-5
cdr3_aa: CASSLAAEMNTEAFF; cdr3_nt: TGTGCCAGCAGCTTGGCGGCGGAGATGAACACTGAAGCTTTCTTT; clone_size: once; d_call: -; v_call: TRBV5-4; j_call: TRBJ1-1
cdr3_aa: CASSIPGTGGGKLFF; cdr3_nt: TGTGCCAGTAGTATCCCCGGGACAGGAGGAGGAAAACTGTTTTTT; clone_size: few; d_call: TRBD1; v_call: TRBV19; j_call: TRBJ1-4
cdr3_aa: CASSQRAGVHEQYF; cdr3_nt: TGTGCCAGCAGCCAAAGAGCGGGAGTCCACGAGCAGTACTTC; clone_size: -; d_call: TRBD2; v_call: TRBV3-1/TRBV3-2; j_call: TRBJ2-7
cdr3_aa: CASSPSDRPSDTIYF; cdr3_nt: TGTGCCAGCTCACCATCGGACCGGCCCTCGGACACCATATATTTT; clone_size: once; d_call: -; v_call: TRBV18; j_call: TRBJ1-3
cdr3_aa: CASSRGTETEAFF; cdr3_nt: TGCGCCAGCAGCCGAGGGACGGAGACTGAAGCTTTCTTT; clone_size: -; d_call: -; v_call: TRBV4-1; j_call: TRBJ1-1
cdr3_aa: CAIKNRDSSGELFF; cdr3_nt: TGTGCCATCAAGAACCGGGACTCCTCCGGGGAGCTGTTTTTT; clone_size: -; d_call: -; v_call: TRBV10-3; j_call: TRBJ2-2
cdr3_aa: CASTASGTDTQYF; cdr3_nt: TGTGCCAGCACCGCTAGCGGGACAGATACGCAGTATTTT; clone_size: -; d_call: TRBD2; v_call: TRBV3-1/TRBV3-2; j_call: TRBJ2-3
cdr3_aa: CASSEGQGAYEQYF; cdr3_nt: TGTGCCAGCAGTGAAGGACAGGGGGCCTACGAGCAGTACTTC; clone_size: -; d_call: TRBD1; v_call: TRBV25-1; j_call: TRBJ2-7
cdr3_aa: CASSLQGGPQHF; cdr3_nt: TGTGCCAGCAGCCTGCAGGGGGGGCCCCAGCATTTT; clone_size: -; d_call: TRBD1; v_call: TRBV7-9; j_call: TRBJ1-5
cdr3_aa: CASSIQQGAGDTQYF; cdr3_nt: TGTGCCAGTAGTATACAGCAGGGGGCGGGAGATACGCAGTATTTT; clone_size: -; d_call: TRBD1; v_call: TRBV19; j_call: TRBJ2-3
cdr3_aa: CASSRTGSGNTIYF; cdr3_nt: TGTGCCAGCAGCCGGACAGGCTCTGGAAACACCATATATTTT; clone_size: -; d_call: TRBD1; v_call: TRBV7-3; j_call: TRBJ1-3
cdr3_aa: CASSLELSSQETQYF; cdr3_nt: TGCGCCAGCAGCTTGGAGCTGAGCTCTCAAGAGACCCAGTACTTC; clone_size: few; d_call: -; v_call: TRBV5-1; j_call: TRBJ2-5
cdr3_aa: CASSVGLAGGDTQYF; cdr3_nt: TGTGCCAGCAGCGTGGGACTAGCGGGGGGAGATACGCAGTATTTT; clone_size: -; d_call: TRBD2; v_call: TRBV9; j_call: TRBJ2-3
cdr3_aa: CASSPTSTDTQYF; cdr3_nt: TGTGCCAGCAGCCCTACTAGCACAGATACGCAGTATTTT; clone_size: -; d_call: -; v_call: TRBV9; j_call: TRBJ2-3
cdr3_aa: CASSYSPRDSSYEQYF; cdr3_nt: TGTGCCAGCAGTTATTCCCCCCGGGACAGCTCCTACGAGCAGTACTTC; clone_size: -; d_call: TRBD1; v_call: TRBV6-6; j_call: TRBJ2-7